These T cell receptor beta chains were read from a single sample in a study of blood T cell repertoires in COVID-19. Measured with immunoSEQ multiplex PCR; TCRdb has only the in-frame clones, and not every one. The data show 150,000 to 200,000 clones, 85% to 95% seen once. The specimen was peripheral blood. These receptors all come from a woman in her fifties or sixties with acute or convalescent COVID-19. CDR3s include the opening cysteine and the closing phenylalanine or tryptophan. D genes are given only for firm matches. Clone size is given for some rows only: seen once, a few or many times, or a class if the clone is expanded.

CDR3aa	CDR3nt	abundance	v_gene	j_gene	d_gene
CASSEAGGYGYTF	TGTGCCAGCAGTGAGGCAGGGGGGTATGGCTACACCTTC	NA	TRBV6-6	TRBJ1-2	TRBD1
CASSTRTGALFPPTEAFF	TGCGCCAGCAGCACGAGGACAGGGGCCCTTTTCCCCCCCACTGAAGCTTTCTTT	NA	TRBV5-1	TRBJ1-1	TRBD1
CASSYAGVSSYEQYF	TGTGCCAGCAGTTACGCAGGGGTTTCCTCCTACGAGCAGTACTTC	once	TRBV13	TRBJ2-7	NA
CATSGPRVMNTEAFF	TGTGCCACCAGCGGGCCCAGGGTTATGAACACTGAAGCTTTCTTT	NA	TRBV15	TRBJ1-1	NA
CASRETQGLNSPLHF	TGTGCCAGCAGGGAGACACAGGGCCTTAATTCACCCCTCCACTTT	NA	TRBV2	TRBJ1-6	NA
CASSYRLGQGTYEQYF	TGTGCCAGCAGCTATCGGTTGGGACAGGGAACCTACGAGCAGTACTTC	NA	TRBV27	TRBJ2-7	TRBD1
CASSLNSGGGEQFF	TGTGCCAGCAGTTTAAATAGCGGGGGTGGGGAGCAGTTCTTC	NA	TRBV2	TRBJ2-1	TRBD2
CASTGLAIQETQYF	TGTGCCAGCACGGGTTTGGCGATCCAAGAGACCCAGTACTTC	NA	TRBV7-8	TRBJ2-5	NA
CASSPGGGTNTEAFF	TGTGCCAGCAGCCCTGGGGGAGGGACTAACACTGAAGCTTTCTTT	NA	TRBV9	TRBJ1-1	NA
CAISLQGDRGYTF	TGTGCCATCAGCCTACAGGGAGATAGAGGCTACACCTTC	NA	TRBV10-3	TRBJ1-2	NA
CSAKDLYEQYF	TGCAGTGCTAAAGACCTTTACGAGCAGTACTTC	NA	TRBV20-1	TRBJ2-7	NA
CASSLTGGWGNEQFF	TGTGCCAGCAGCTTAACGGGAGGGTGGGGCAATGAGCAGTTCTTC	NA	TRBV11-3	TRBJ2-1	TRBD2
CASSAKLTGELFF	TGTGCCAGTAGTGCGAAGTTGACCGGGGAGCTGTTTTTT	NA	TRBV19	TRBJ2-2	NA
CASSQDSGAGYGYTF	TGTGCCAGCAGCCAAGATTCGGGTGCCGGCTATGGCTACACCTTC	NA	TRBV3-1/TRBV3-2	TRBJ1-2	NA
CASSLAGSYEQYF	TGTGCCAGCAGCTTGGCCGGTTCCTACGAGCAGTACTTC	NA	TRBV5-4	TRBJ2-7	NA
CASSFGGGTDTQYF	TGCGCCAGCAGCTTCGGGGGTGGCACAGATACGCAGTATTTT	NA	TRBV5-1	TRBJ2-3	NA
CATSTGGWNTEAFF	TGTGCCACCTCGACAGGGGGATGGAACACTGAAGCTTTCTTT	NA	TRBV19	TRBJ1-1	TRBD1
CATSSRGDGNTIYF	TGTGCCACCAGCAGCCGGGGGGACGGAAACACCATATATTTT	few	TRBV15	TRBJ1-3	NA
CASSSEHGGKGTEAFF	TGTGCCAGCAGTTCCGAGCACGGGGGGAAAGGCACTGAAGCTTTCTTT	NA	TRBV6-2/TRBV6-3	TRBJ1-1	NA
CAISPFSGNTIYF	TGTGCCATCAGTCCTTTCTCTGGAAACACCATATATTTT	NA	TRBV10-3	TRBJ1-3	NA
CASSVPGVGEQFF	TGTGCCAGCAGCGTACCAGGGGTTGGGGAGCAGTTCTTC	NA	TRBV9	TRBJ2-1	NA
CASSNRLAGGRDTQYF	TGCGCCAGCAGCAATCGACTAGCGGGAGGAAGAGATACGCAGTATTTT	NA	TRBV4-3	TRBJ2-3	TRBD2
CAWRLRASGRGETQYF	TGTGCCTGGAGGCTGCGGGCTAGCGGGAGAGGAGAGACCCAGTACTTC	NA	TRBV30	TRBJ2-5	TRBD2
CASSISSVVGEQFF	TGTGCCAGCAGCATATCTAGCGTGGTGGGGGAGCAGTTCTTC	NA	TRBV7-3	TRBJ2-1	NA
CASIPQPTYNSPLHF	TGTGCCAGCATTCCACAGCCAACCTATAATTCACCCCTCCACTTT	NA	TRBV2	TRBJ1-6	NA
CASSPGRGLYGYTF	TGTGCCAGCAGCCCCGGCAGGGGATTGTATGGCTACACCTTC	NA	TRBV14	TRBJ1-2	NA
CASSRDRVMFTGNTIYF	TGCGCCAGCAGTCGTGACAGGGTAATGTTCACTGGAAACACCATATATTTT	NA	TRBV4-1	TRBJ1-3	TRBD1
CASTDRGHYGYTF	TGTGCCAGCACTGACAGGGGACACTATGGCTACACCTTC	once	TRBV28	TRBJ1-2	TRBD1
CASSPTGGAESGYTF	TGCGCCAGCAGCCCGACAGGGGGCGCGGAAAGTGGCTACACCTTC	NA	TRBV4-1	TRBJ1-2	TRBD1
CASSLEGDRGGQFF	TGTGCCAGCAGCTTAGAAGGTGACAGGGGCGGGCAGTTCTTC	NA	TRBV7-2	TRBJ2-1	TRBD1
CASGGGGGLYNSPLHF	TGTGCCAGTGGCGGGGGTGGAGGGCTCTATAATTCACCCCTCCACTTT	NA	TRBV19	TRBJ1-6	NA
CASSLAQAGTDTQYF	TGTGCCAGCAGCTTGGCACAGGCAGGCACAGATACGCAGTATTTT	NA	TRBV7-2	TRBJ2-3	NA
CASSGDRQNEQFF	TGTGCCAGCAGTGGGGACAGGCAGAATGAGCAGTTCTTC	NA	TRBV25-1	TRBJ2-1	TRBD1
CASSLSGLENQPQHF	TGTGCCAGCAGCTTGTCCGGACTGGAGAATCAGCCCCAGCATTTT	NA	TRBV5-8	TRBJ1-5	NA
CASSSTGTMNTEAFF	TGTGCCAGCAGCTCCACAGGGACCATGAACACTGAAGCTTTCTTT	few	TRBV11-2	TRBJ1-1	NA
CASTQATEAFF	TGTGCCAGCACCCAAGCTACTGAAGCTTTCTTT	NA	TRBV6-6	TRBJ1-1	NA
CSASRGTGLAEAFF	TGCAGTGCTAGTCGTGGGACAGGTCTCGCTGAAGCTTTCTTT	few	TRBV20-1	TRBJ1-1	TRBD1
CASRYTYRGLNSPLHF	TGTGCCAGCAGATATACCTACAGGGGACTCAATTCACCCCTCCACTTT	NA	TRBV27	TRBJ1-6	TRBD1
CAISESKGATDTQYF	TGTGCCATCAGTGAGTCTAAGGGGGCAACAGATACGCAGTATTTT	NA	TRBV10-3	TRBJ2-3	TRBD1
CASSLERGYNEQFF	TGTGCCAGCAGCTTAGAAAGGGGCTACAATGAGCAGTTCTTC	NA	TRBV13	TRBJ2-1	NA
CASSPTGRGDEQFF	TGTGCCAGCAGCCCCACCGGACGGGGGGATGAGCAGTTCTTC	NA	TRBV7-8	TRBJ2-1	TRBD2
CASSLDGGGPSTDTQYF	TGTGCCAGCAGCTTGGATGGCGGAGGCCCTAGCACAGATACGCAGTATTTT	NA	TRBV5-6	TRBJ2-3	NA
CASSLGQERETQYF	TGTGCCAGCAGCCTAGGACAGGAACGAGAGACCCAGTACTTC	NA	TRBV5-6	TRBJ2-5	TRBD1